Listed here are 18 T cell receptor beta chains from one sample, sequenced in a study of regulatory T cells in long-lasting Graves disease. HTBI primers from iRepertoire and Arm-PCR of CDR3 regions yielded the TCR beta libraries. MiXCR, applied by TCRdb to the multiplex PCR reads, yields one record per CDR3 protein. The table records some 320,000 distinct CDR3 sequences, about a sixth of them present only once. Time point defined: newly diagnosed GD, antithyroid drugs for less than 3 months. With RNA extracted from PBMCs as input, the TCR library was made. The material was peripheral blood mononuclear cells (PBMCs), obtained at new diagnosis, from a patient treated with antithyroid drugs. All receptors come from a female donor with Graves disease.

Many counts were recorded for this clonotype. The chain has TRBV3-1 and TRBJ1-6; D remains unclear. The CDR3 spans 16 residues. Germline V CDR1 and CDR2: LGHDT, YNNKEL (reference sequence). The V gene lost 1 base and the J gene lost 0 bases, with 7 bases spanning the gap. In nucleotides, the CDR3 is TGTGCCAGCAGCCAAGGTGTAAACTCCTATAATTCACCCCTCCACTTT. It yields the protein CASSQGVNSYNSPLHF.

A few counts support this clonotype. One base separates it from a far larger clone, so it is likely a read error. This chain joins TRBV11-3 and TRBJ1-1, with 7 bases matching TRBD1. The CDR3 totals 16 residues. CDR1 is SGHNT and CDR2 is YENEEA in the germline V gene. The CDR3, as DNA: TGTACCAGCAGCTCCCACCGACAGGGCGGGAACACTGAAGCTTTCTTT. Amino acids: CTSSSHRQGGNTEAFF.

This clonotype was seen a handful of times. J is TRBJ1-2 and V is TRBV11-2, with unresolved D. Germline CDR1 and CDR2: SGHAT and FQNNGV. The CDR3 has 16 amino acids. V was cut by 1 base and J by 4 bases, with 16 bases left in between. The CDR3 DNA is TGTGCCAGCAGCTTAGGATCGGCCATGAGGCCCTATGGCTACACCTTC. Protein sequence: CASSLGSAMRPYGYTF.

This clonotype was picked up many times. The chain combines TRBV29-1 with TRBJ2-3; D gene unclear. V dropped 3 bases and J dropped 5 bases, with 12 bases sitting between them. Germline-derived CDR1 and CDR2 are SQVTM and ANQGSEA. CDR3 length: 13 amino acids. Here the CDR3 DNA reads TGCAGCGTTGAGCAGCAGCTCGGAGATACGCAGTATTTT. Its translation is CSVEQQLGDTQYF.

This clonotype was detected a few times. The J gene is TRBJ1-4, the V gene TRBV5-4; no clear D. Germline V CDR1 and CDR2: SGHNT, YYREEE (reference sequence). The CDR3 length is 15 residues. Trimming took 4 bases from V and 0 from J, leaving 10 bases between them. CDR3 DNA sequence: TGTGCCAGCAGCCCAGACCTCACAACTAATGAAAAACTGTTTTTT. Protein product: CASSPDLTTNEKLFF.

This clonotype was picked up a small number of times. The chain couples TRBV7-6 to TRBJ1-2; TRBD1 is a possible D gene (5 bases). Germline V CDR1 and CDR2: SGHVS, FNYEAQ. V was cut by 2 bases and J by 7 bases, with 11 bases left in between. The length of the CDR3 is 13 residues. CDR3 DNA sequence: TGTGCCAGCAGCTTAACCAGGGATAGTGGCTACACCTTC. Amino acid sequence: CASSLTRDSGYTF.

The table lists this clonotype with many counts. The chain recombines TRBV12-3 or TRBV12-4 with TRBJ2-7; 7 bases match TRBD2. V dropped 4 bases and J dropped 4; count of bases not matched to a gene: 10. The CDR3 covers 15 residues. CDR3 residues: CASSSALSRGYEQYF. For the CDR3, the DNA is TGTGCCAGCAGTTCTGCCCTTTCGCGGGGGTACGAGCAGTACTTC.

This clonotype was counted once. A much larger clonotype is one base distant, so this may be a read error. The CDR3 does not end in the conserved phenylalanine or tryptophan, so this is likely a read error. The rearrangement links TRBV3-1 to TRBJ2-3; D is undetermined. CDR3 size: 12 residues. Germline V lookup: CDR1 LGHDT, CDR2 YNNKEL (reference sequence). Deletions cut 4 bases from V and 6 bases from J, with 8 bases between. The CDR3 sequence: CASSRTEDTQYI. Here the CDR3 DNA reads TGTGCCAGCAGCCGTACCGAGGATACGCAGTATATT.

The V gene is TRBV13, the J gene TRBJ2-1; D call uncertain. The CDR3 extends over 17 amino acids. Germline CDR1 is PRHDT and CDR2 is FYEKMQ (reference sequence). The V end was cut by 0 bases, the J end by 0 bases, with 12 bases between. In nucleotides, the CDR3 is TGTGCCAGCAGCTTAGGCGGGTGGGGATCCTCCTACAATGAGCAGTTCTTC. Its protein product is CASSLGGWGSSYNEQFF.

This clonotype was found a few times. V is TRBV20-1 and J is TRBJ2-7, with 15 bases lining up with TRBD2. After removal of 0 bases from V and 3 bases from J, the junction contained 12 bases not matched to a gene. CDR1 is DFQATT and CDR2 is SNEGSKA in the germline V gene (reference sequence). There are 19 residues in the CDR3. The CDR3 loop is CSARDLGLAGGPSRYEQYF. CDR3 in DNA: TGCAGTGCTAGAGACCTCGGACTAGCGGGAGGGCCCAGCCGCTACGAGCAGTACTTC.

This clonotype was observed many times. This sequence joins TRBV10-3 and TRBJ2-7; a possible D gene is TRBD2 (5 bases). The germline CDR1 and CDR2 sequences are ENHRY and SYGVKD. The CDR3 is made up of 13 amino acids. V gave up 10 bases and J gave up 7 bases, with 20 bases separating them. The CDR3 reads CATTRTSTGEQYF. CDR3 nucleotide sequence: TGTGCCACCACCCGCACCTCTACGGGGGAGCAGTACTTC.

This clonotype was recorded a few times. The V and J genes are TRBV14 and TRBJ1-5, with 11 nucleotides matching TRBD1. This CDR3 is built from 16 residues. The V gene's germline CDR1 is SGHDN and CDR2 FVKESK. Trimming removed 3 bases from V and 6 bases from J; junction bases left unmatched: 7. In DNA, the CDR3 is TGTGCCAGCAGCCAGAGAGGGACAGGGGGTCTTCAGCCCCAGCATTTT. As protein: CASSQRGTGGLQPQHF.

This clonotype was recorded many times. The V call is TRBV28, the J call TRBJ2-7, with D uncertain. Trimming removed 6 bases from V and 1 base from J, with 10 bases in between. The germline V gene encodes CDR1 MDHEN and CDR2 SYDVKM. The CDR3 length is 13 residues. CDR3 nucleotides: TGTGCCAGCAGGAAGAGCGCTTCCTACGAGCAGTACTTC. As protein: CASRKSASYEQYF.

This clonotype was seen more than once but under ten times. The J gene is TRBJ2-5, the V gene TRBV6-2 or TRBV6-3, with 8 bases that match TRBD1. This CDR3 has 15 residues. Germline V gene data show CDR1 as MNHEY and CDR2 as SVGEGT. The V gene end was trimmed by 2 bases and the J gene end by 2 bases; junction bases not matched to a gene: 4. Written as DNA, the CDR3 is TGTGCCAGCAGTTACGGACAGGGCCAGCAAGAGACCCAGTACTTC. This encodes CASSYGQGQQETQYF.

Concerning this clonotype: The junction departs from germline at one end; a sequencing error may be responsible. V gene TRBV7-3 combines with J gene TRBJ1-1; weak D call: TRBD1 (5 bases). Germline-derived CDR1 and CDR2 are SGHTA and FQGTGA. The CDR3 is made up of 14 amino acids. For the CDR3, the DNA is TGTGCCAGCAGCTTAGGACGGGGGAACGCTGAAGCTTTCTTT. Protein sequence: CASSLGRGNAEAFF.

This clonotype was recorded many times. This chain joins TRBV11-2 and TRBJ1-1, with 9 bases that match TRBD1. Germline assignment: CDR1 SGHAT and CDR2 FQNNGV. The V and J ends lost 4 bases and 0 bases, in that order; junction bases with no gene match: 3. This CDR3 is 15 amino acids long. This CDR3 reads CASSSYRGLNTEAFF. Here the CDR3 DNA reads TGTGCCAGCAGCTCCTACAGGGGGCTGAACACTGAAGCTTTCTTT.

This clonotype was found a few times. The CDR3 loop is CASTLNRAAPEAFF. CDR3 nucleotide sequence: TGCGCCAGCACCTTAAACCGGGCGGCCCCTGAAGCTTTCTTT. The chain joins TRBV5-1 to TRBJ1-1; no firm D call. Between the trimmed V and J ends, which lost 6 bases and 6 bases, there was a span of 18 bases. The CDR3 contains 14 residues. Germline V gene data show CDR1 as SGHRS and CDR2 as YFSETQ.

This clonotype came up many times. The chain uses TRBV27 and TRBJ1-2; TRBD1 might be the D (6 bases). Germline CDR1 is MNHEY and CDR2 is SMNVEV (reference sequence). CDR3 length equals 13 residues. The V end lost 2 bases, the J end lost 3 bases, and 7 bases lay between the germline ends. The CDR3 DNA is TGTGCCAGCAGTTTAGGGGGGCACTATGGCTACACCTTC. Amino acids: CASSLGGHYGYTF.